This entry describes one TCR beta chain. This clonotype was seen a few times. Its recognized antigen is unknown. Within one base of it there is no much larger clone, and no base qualities were kept. The treatment or condition label on this specimen signifies: allogeneic hematopoietic cell transplantation with graft depleted of TCRalphabeta T cells and CD19 B cells. TCRalphabeta/CD19-depleted allogeneic hematopoietic cell grafts were given to the transplant recipients, all of whom were children. Counted from cysteine to phenylalanine, this CDR3 has 14 amino acids. Only CDR3 DNA remains: 42 bases, in frame from the first base. V and J are truncated by 7 bases and 2 bases respectively, leaving an intervening sequence of 14 bases. The germline V gene yields SQVTM for CDR1 and ANQGSEA for CDR2. This entry belongs to a study of T-cell reconstitution after alpha-beta-depleted transplantation in children (dated by TCRdb to 2016 to 2017). Regarding the study in general: Using TCR repertoire profiling, the study quantitatively followed how T-cell immune reconstitution unfolded in children after TCRalphabeta/CD19-depleted allogeneic hematopoietic cell transplantation.

General study outcomes and caveats: The apparently early alphabetaT-cell count recovery about two months after transplant was reportedly dependent on only several hundred rapidly expanded clones derived from non-depleted graft cells. In some patients, high TCRbeta diversity at day 60 was attributed to recipient T cells and intrathymic progenitors that had survived conditioning. Over the following months the frequencies of hyperexpanded clones went down, and after one year T-cell counts and TCRbeta diversity were mostly credited to newly produced T cells.

Preparation of the library involved PCR. TCRdb names Illumina HiSeq 2500 as the instrument used. TCR libraries were prepared with molecular barcoding, using unique molecular identifiers to normalize TCRbeta repertoire quantification. Starting from the raw public reads, TCRdb applied fastp trimming at Q25, assembled clones with MiXCR and retained in-frame beta chains. One record per CDR3 amino acid sequence lists the most common genes and DNA. The sample data list hundreds of thousands of distinct CDR3 sequences, and about an eighth of these were observed just once. 2.2% of the sample belongs to the ten largest clones.

The source was PBMCs, mostly from graft donor cells, collected 360 days after TCRalphabeta/CD19-depleted stem cell transplant. This chain joins TRBV29-1 to TRBJ2-2; TRBD2 is a weak D gene call, 5 bases matching. The sequence was collected from a male patient younger than 18 who had a stem cell transplant for acute myeloid leukemia, so the T cells may come from the graft donor. The nucleotides are TGCAGCGCCTGTGGACTTATCAACACCGGGGAGCTGTTTTTT. This sequence encodes CSACGLINTGELFF.